This note documents a single T cell receptor (beta chain) sequence. The antigen is undetermined. The data were obtained in a study of early T cells in non-severe SARS-CoV-2 infection. Study information: Chains were not paired, and sequencing was done on bulk RNA from unsorted whole blood. Study-wide results and limits: CD4 and private specificities were missed by VDJdb matching, which favored anti-spike CD8 responses.

Individually, cDNA molecules had unique molecular identifiers attached to them. A single record per CDR3 protein comes from TCRdb applying MiXCR to the 5' RACE reads. The data contain more than 90,000 distinct CDR3 sequences, about 13% of them singletons. V lost 3 bases and J lost 3, with 15 bases in between. Looked up from germline, CDR1 is ENHRY and CDR2 is SYGVKD. CDR3 size: 15 residues. This TCR came from an adult who was a healthcare worker with PCR-confirmed SARS-CoV-2 infection or an uninfected control (not recorded which). The chain combines TRBV10-3 with TRBJ2-7; a possible D gene is TRBD2 (5 bases). Material for sequencing was whole blood. CDR3 coding DNA: TGTGCCATCAGTGATGCTCAGGCGGGCTTCTACGAGCAGTACTTC. Translating it yields CAISDAQAGFYEQYF.